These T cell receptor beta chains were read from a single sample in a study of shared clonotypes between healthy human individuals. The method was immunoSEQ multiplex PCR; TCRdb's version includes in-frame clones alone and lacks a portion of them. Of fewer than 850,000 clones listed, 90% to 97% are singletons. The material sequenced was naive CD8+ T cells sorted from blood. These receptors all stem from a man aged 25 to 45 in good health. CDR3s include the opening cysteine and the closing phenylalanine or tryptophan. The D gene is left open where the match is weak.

CDR3 protein: CASSVSGSRSNEQFF
D gene: .
V gene: TRBV9
J gene: TRBJ2-1

CDR3 protein: CASSLAGTYNEQFF
D gene: .
V gene: TRBV27
J gene: TRBJ2-1

CDR3 protein: CASSLAIAGQVIDEQFF
D gene: TRBD2
V gene: TRBV7-9
J gene: TRBJ2-1

CDR3 protein: CASSQATGGFTDTQYF
D gene: TRBD1
V gene: TRBV4-1
J gene: TRBJ2-3

CDR3 protein: CASSQLGLAQDNEQFF
D gene: .
V gene: TRBV14
J gene: TRBJ2-1

CDR3 protein: CASSIAGSSNQPQHF
D gene: .
V gene: TRBV19
J gene: TRBJ1-5

CDR3 protein: CASSYRPPGSFYEQYF
D gene: .
V gene: TRBV27
J gene: TRBJ2-7

CDR3 protein: CSAARDGYTF
D gene: .
V gene: TRBV20-1
J gene: TRBJ1-2

CDR3 protein: CASTYHAGQGDNEQFF
D gene: TRBD1
V gene: TRBV13
J gene: TRBJ2-1

CDR3 protein: CASSKSAGASGYEQYF
D gene: TRBD2
V gene: TRBV7-9
J gene: TRBJ2-7

CDR3 protein: CASSTRSGDLKETQYF
D gene: .
V gene: TRBV7-9
J gene: TRBJ2-5

CDR3 protein: CASSDSFGTYEQYF
D gene: .
V gene: TRBV6-1
J gene: TRBJ2-7

CDR3 protein: CASSLRPNTEAFF
D gene: .
V gene: TRBV7-8
J gene: TRBJ1-1

CDR3 protein: CASSLLFNTGELFF
D gene: .
V gene: TRBV28
J gene: TRBJ2-2

CDR3 protein: CSAHSYEQYF
D gene: .
V gene: TRBV20-1
J gene: TRBJ2-7

CDR3 protein: CASIAGGSEQYF
D gene: TRBD2
V gene: TRBV2
J gene: TRBJ2-7

CDR3 protein: CASSHLTGRSYNEQFF
D gene: .
V gene: TRBV14
J gene: TRBJ2-1

CDR3 protein: CASSPTGRHEQYF
D gene: .
V gene: TRBV18
J gene: TRBJ2-7

CDR3 protein: CASSYSLAETYNEQFF
D gene: TRBD2
V gene: TRBV6-6
J gene: TRBJ2-1

CDR3 protein: CASSPRRFYEQYF
D gene: .
V gene: TRBV4-1
J gene: TRBJ2-7

CDR3 protein: CASSFGTYNEQFF
D gene: .
V gene: TRBV28
J gene: TRBJ2-1

CDR3 protein: CASSLAGANYGYTF
D gene: .
V gene: TRBV27
J gene: TRBJ1-2

CDR3 protein: CSVGGADTQYF
D gene: .
V gene: TRBV29-1
J gene: TRBJ2-3

CDR3 protein: CASSQRDSTYEQYF
D gene: .
V gene: TRBV5-4
J gene: TRBJ2-7

CDR3 protein: CASSWEGTEAFF
D gene: .
V gene: TRBV7-2
J gene: TRBJ1-1

CDR3 protein: CASSFSGSEQFF
D gene: TRBD2
V gene: TRBV7-9
J gene: TRBJ2-1

CDR3 protein: CASGGLTSGRWSGELFF
D gene: TRBD2
V gene: TRBV27
J gene: TRBJ2-2

CDR3 protein: CASSPPGQGGRNQPQHF
D gene: TRBD1
V gene: TRBV18
J gene: TRBJ1-5

CDR3 protein: CASRGGLAANTGELFF
D gene: .
V gene: TRBV7-9
J gene: TRBJ2-2

CDR3 protein: CASSLGSSGPQETQYF
D gene: TRBD2
V gene: TRBV28
J gene: TRBJ2-5

CDR3 protein: CASSATGGSNYGYTF
D gene: .
V gene: TRBV9
J gene: TRBJ1-2

CDR3 protein: CASSVRTGIFYEQYF
D gene: TRBD1
V gene: TRBV18
J gene: TRBJ2-7

CDR3 protein: CASSDSDYEQYF
D gene: .
V gene: TRBV10-2
J gene: TRBJ2-7

CDR3 protein: CASSVGWSRGRETQYF
D gene: .
V gene: TRBV9
J gene: TRBJ2-5

CDR3 protein: CSVDYPGSLSGNTIYF
D gene: .
V gene: TRBV29-1
J gene: TRBJ1-3

CDR3 protein: CASSLSSGSFEQFF
D gene: TRBD2
V gene: TRBV27
J gene: TRBJ2-1

CDR3 protein: CASSKTPETGTSGPSSYNEQFF
D gene: TRBD2
V gene: TRBV2
J gene: TRBJ2-1

CDR3 protein: CASGWGTSYEQYF
D gene: .
V gene: TRBV5-1
J gene: TRBJ2-7

CDR3 protein: CASSRSINEQFF
D gene: .
V gene: TRBV9
J gene: TRBJ2-1

CDR3 protein: CATRIGSYNEQFF
D gene: .
V gene: TRBV7-2
J gene: TRBJ2-1

CDR3 protein: CSVQVEDYNEQFF
D gene: .
V gene: TRBV29-1
J gene: TRBJ2-1